This T cell receptor (beta chain) was recovered during a study of T cell repertoires in cytomegalovirus infection. Study-wide background: Public TCR beta signatures indicated both CMV infection and matching HLA type. Study outcomes and limitations: The study identified carriers of CMV plus the relevant HLA from cumulative public TCR beta family frequency.

Looked up from germline, CDR1 is LNHDA and CDR2 is SQIVND (reference sequence). V was pared by 3 bases and J by 2 bases, with 2 bases of the junction left unmatched. The CDR3 has 15 amino acids. Of note for this clonotype: Its antigen remains unidentified.

TCRdb fed the reads into MiXCR, producing one record per CDR3 protein. The sample lists some 900,000 distinct CDR3 sequences, approximately 32% occurring once. The TCR sequence derives from a human donor in good health (CMV status not recorded). Some clones in this sample may be carry-over from other donors' samples. Source: cultured CD8+ T cells from PBMCs, taken from culture after CMV antigen stimulation. The chain uses TRBV19 and TRBJ2-1, with 9 bases lining up with TRBD2. CDR3 protein: CASSIKRGAYNEQFF. CDR3 in DNA: TGTGCCAGTAGTATCAAGCGGGGGGCCTACAATGAGCAGTTCTTC.